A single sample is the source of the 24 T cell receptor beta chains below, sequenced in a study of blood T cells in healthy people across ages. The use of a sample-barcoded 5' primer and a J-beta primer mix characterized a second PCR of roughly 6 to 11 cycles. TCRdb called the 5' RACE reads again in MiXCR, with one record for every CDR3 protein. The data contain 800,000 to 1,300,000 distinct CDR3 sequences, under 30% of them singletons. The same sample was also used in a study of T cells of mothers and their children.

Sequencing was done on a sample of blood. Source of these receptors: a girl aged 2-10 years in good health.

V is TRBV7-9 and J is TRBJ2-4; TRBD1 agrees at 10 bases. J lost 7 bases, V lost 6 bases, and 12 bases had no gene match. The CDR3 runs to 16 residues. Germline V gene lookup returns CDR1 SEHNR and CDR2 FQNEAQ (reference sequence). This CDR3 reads CASRPGQGELWNIQYF. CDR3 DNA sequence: TGTGCCAGCAGGCCAGGACAGGGGGAACTATGGAACATTCAGTACTTC.

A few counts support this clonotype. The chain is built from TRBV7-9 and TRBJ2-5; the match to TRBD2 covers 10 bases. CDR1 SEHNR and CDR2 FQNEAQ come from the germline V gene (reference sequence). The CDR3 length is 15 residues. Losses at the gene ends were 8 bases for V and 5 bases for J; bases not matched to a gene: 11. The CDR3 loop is CASGPLAGVDETQYF. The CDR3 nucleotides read TGTGCCAGCGGCCCCCTAGCGGGAGTCGACGAGACCCAGTACTTC.

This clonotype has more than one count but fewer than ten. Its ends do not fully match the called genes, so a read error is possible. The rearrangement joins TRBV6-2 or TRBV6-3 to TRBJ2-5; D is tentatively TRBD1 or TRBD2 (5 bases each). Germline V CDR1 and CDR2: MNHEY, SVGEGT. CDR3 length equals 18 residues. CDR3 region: CASSYSIEQGEGQETQYF. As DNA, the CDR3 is TGTGCCAGCAGCTACTCGATAGAGCAGGGAGAAGGCCAAGAGACCCAGTACTTC.

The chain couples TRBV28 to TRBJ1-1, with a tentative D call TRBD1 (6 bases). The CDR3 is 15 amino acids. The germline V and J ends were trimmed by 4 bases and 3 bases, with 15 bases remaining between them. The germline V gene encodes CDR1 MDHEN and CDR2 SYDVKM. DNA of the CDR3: TGTGCCAGCAGTTCTCCACAGGGAGGACACACTGAAGCTTTCTTT. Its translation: CASSSPQGGHTEAFF.

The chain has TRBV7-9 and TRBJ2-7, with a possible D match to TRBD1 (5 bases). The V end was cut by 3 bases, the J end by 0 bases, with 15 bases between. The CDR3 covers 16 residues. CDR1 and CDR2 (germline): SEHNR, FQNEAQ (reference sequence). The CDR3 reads CASSFGQTDLSYEQYF. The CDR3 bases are TGTGCCAGCAGCTTTGGACAAACGGATCTCTCCTACGAGCAGTACTTC.

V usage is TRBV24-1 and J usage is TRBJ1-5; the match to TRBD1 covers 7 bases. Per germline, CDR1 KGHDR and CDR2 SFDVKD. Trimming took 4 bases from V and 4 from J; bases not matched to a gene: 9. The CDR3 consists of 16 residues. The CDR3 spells CATSDSGTDLNQPQHF. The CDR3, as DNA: TGTGCCACCAGTGACTCTGGGACAGACCTAAATCAGCCCCAGCATTTT.

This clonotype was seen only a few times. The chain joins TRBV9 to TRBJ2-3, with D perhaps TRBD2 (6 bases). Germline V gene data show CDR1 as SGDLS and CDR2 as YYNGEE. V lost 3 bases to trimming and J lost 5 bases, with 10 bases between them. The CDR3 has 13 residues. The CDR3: CASSARLGDTQYF. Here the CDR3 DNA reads TGTGCCAGCAGCGCCCGACTAGGAGATACGCAGTATTTT.

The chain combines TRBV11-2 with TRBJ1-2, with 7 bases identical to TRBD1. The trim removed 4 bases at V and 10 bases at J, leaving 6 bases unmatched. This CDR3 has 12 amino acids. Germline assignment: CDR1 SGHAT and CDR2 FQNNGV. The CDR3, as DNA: TGTGCCAGCAGCTCCGTCGGACAGGACTACACCTTC. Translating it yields CASSSVGQDYTF.

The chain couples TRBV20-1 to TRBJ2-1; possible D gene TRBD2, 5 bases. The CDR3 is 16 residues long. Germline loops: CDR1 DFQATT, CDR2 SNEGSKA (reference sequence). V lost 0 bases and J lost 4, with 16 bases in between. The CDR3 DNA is TGCAGTGCTAGAGATCACAGAGTCGGGATATACAATGAGCAGTTCTTC. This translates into CSARDHRVGIYNEQFF.

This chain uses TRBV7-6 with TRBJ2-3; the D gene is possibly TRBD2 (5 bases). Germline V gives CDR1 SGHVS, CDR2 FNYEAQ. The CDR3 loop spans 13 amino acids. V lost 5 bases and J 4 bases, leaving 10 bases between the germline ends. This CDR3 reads CASSRGEADTQYF. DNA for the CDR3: TGTGCCAGCAGCCGGGGAGAGGCAGATACGCAGTATTTT.

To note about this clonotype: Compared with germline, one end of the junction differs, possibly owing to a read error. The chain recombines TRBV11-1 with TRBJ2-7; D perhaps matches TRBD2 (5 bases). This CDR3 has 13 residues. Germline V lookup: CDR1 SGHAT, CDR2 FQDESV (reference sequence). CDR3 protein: CASSFPAGYEQYF. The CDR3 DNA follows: TGCGCCAGCAGCTTCCCGGCGGGCTACGAGCAGTACTTC.

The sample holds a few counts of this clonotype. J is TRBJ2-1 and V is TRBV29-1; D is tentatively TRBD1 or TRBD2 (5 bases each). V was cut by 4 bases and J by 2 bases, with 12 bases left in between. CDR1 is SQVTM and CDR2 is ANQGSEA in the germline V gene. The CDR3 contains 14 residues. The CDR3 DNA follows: TGCAGCGTTGCCGCAGGGAGCCCCTACAATGAGCAGTTCTTC. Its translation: CSVAAGSPYNEQFF.

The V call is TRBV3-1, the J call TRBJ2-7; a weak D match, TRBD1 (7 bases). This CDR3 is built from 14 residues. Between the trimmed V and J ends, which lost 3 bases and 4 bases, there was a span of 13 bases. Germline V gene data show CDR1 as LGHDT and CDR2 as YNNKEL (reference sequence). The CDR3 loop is CASSHTGEVYEQYF. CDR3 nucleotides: TGTGCCAGCAGCCACACAGGGGAGGTGTACGAGCAGTACTTC.

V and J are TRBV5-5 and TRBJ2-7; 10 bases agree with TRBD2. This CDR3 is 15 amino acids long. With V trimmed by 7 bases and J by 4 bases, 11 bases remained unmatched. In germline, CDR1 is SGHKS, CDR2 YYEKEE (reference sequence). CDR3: CASGPLAGVWYEQYF. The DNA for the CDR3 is TGTGCCAGCGGACCCCTAGCGGGAGTGTGGTACGAGCAGTACTTC.

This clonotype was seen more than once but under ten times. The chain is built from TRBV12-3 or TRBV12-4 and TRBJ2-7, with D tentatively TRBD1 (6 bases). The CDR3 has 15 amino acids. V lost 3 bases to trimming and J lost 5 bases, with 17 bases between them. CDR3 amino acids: CASSFSGRGFNEQYF. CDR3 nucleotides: TGTGCCAGCAGTTTTTCAGGCAGGGGATTCAACGAGCAGTACTTC.

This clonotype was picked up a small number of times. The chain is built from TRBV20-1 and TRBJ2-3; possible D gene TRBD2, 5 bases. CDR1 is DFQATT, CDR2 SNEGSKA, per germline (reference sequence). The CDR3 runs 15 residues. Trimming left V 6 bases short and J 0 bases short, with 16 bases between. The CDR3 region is CSARRYRHSTDTQYF. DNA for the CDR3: TGCAGTGCCAGGAGGTATCGCCATAGCACAGATACGCAGTATTTT.

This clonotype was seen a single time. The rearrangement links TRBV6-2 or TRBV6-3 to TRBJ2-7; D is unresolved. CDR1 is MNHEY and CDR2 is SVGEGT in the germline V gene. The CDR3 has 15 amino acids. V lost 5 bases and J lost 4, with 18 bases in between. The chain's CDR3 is CASSPVLSAGYEQYF. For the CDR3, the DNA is TGTGCCAGCAGTCCGGTTCTATCCGCCGGATACGAGCAGTACTTC.

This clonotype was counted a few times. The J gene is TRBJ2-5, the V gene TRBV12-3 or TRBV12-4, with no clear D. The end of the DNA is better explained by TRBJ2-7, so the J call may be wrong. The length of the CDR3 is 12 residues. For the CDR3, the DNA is TGTGCCAGCAGCAGCTACGCCTACGAGCAGTACTTC. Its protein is CASSSYAYEQYF.

For the CDR3, the DNA is TGTGCCAGCAGTTTTGCGGGGTTGGCTGAAAAACTGTTTTTT. Translated, it gives CASSFAGLAEKLFF. The J gene is TRBJ1-4, the V gene TRBV28; D remains unclear. Trimming stripped 3 bases from V and 7 bases from J, with 12 bases between. The length of the CDR3 is 14 residues. CDR1 and CDR2 from the germline V gene are MDHEN and SYDVKM.

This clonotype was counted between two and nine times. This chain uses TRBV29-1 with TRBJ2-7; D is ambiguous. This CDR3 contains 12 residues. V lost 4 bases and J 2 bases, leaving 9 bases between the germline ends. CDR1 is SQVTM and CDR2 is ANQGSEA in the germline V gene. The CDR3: CSVGHQTYEQYF. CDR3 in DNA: TGCAGCGTTGGCCACCAGACCTACGAGCAGTACTTC.

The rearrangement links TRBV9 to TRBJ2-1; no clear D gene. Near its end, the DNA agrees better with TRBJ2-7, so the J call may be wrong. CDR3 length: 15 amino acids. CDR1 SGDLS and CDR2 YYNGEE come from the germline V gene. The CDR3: CASSPPTGHSYEQYF. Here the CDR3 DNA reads TGTGCCAGCAGCCCTCCGACCGGCCACTCCTACGAGCAGTACTTC.

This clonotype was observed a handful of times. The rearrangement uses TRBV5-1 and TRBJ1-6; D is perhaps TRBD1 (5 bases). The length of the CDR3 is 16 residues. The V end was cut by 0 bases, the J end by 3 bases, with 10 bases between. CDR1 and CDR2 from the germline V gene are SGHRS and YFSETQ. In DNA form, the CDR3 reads TGCGCCAGCAGCTTGGCGGGGCCGCGCTATAATTCACCCCTCCACTTT. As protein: CASSLAGPRYNSPLHF.

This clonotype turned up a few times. This CDR3 reads CSVEGPQGQYF. DNA for the CDR3: TGCAGCGTTGAGGGACCCCAAGGGCAGTACTTC. J is TRBJ2-7 and V is TRBV29-1; D possibly matches TRBD1 or TRBD2 (5 bases each). The length of the CDR3 is 11 residues. Germline loops: CDR1 SQVTM, CDR2 ANQGSEA. V was cut by 3 bases and J by 9 bases, with 12 bases left in between.

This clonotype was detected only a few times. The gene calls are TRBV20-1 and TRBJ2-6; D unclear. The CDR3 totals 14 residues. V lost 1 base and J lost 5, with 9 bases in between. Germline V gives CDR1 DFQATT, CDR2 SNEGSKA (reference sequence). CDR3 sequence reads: CSARVRPRANVLTF. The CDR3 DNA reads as TGCAGTGCTAGAGTAAGGCCCAGGGCCAACGTCCTGACTTTC.